The present T cell receptor (beta chain) was sequenced within a study of blood T cell repertoires in COVID-19. About the research overall: From the United States, Italy and Spain came samples of acute and convalescent COVID-19.

This clone was observed once. The table came from immunoSEQ multiplex PCR; TCRdb's copy has only in-frame clones and leaves some out. Of about 120,000 clones in the sample, 82% are singletons; the top ten hold approximately 15%. Trimming left V 0 bases short and J 8 bases short, with 16 bases between. This CDR3 has 14 amino acids. Germline CDR1 reads SQVTM; CDR2 reads ANQGSEA. The sequence derives from a woman aged 55 to 70 with acute or convalescent COVID-19. Sequencing was performed on peripheral blood. The rearrangement uses TRBV29-1 and TRBJ1-2; no firm D call. CDR3 loop: CSVEDGAGIWGYTF. The CDR3 bases are TGCAGCGTTGAAGATGGAGCGGGGATCTGGGGCTACACCTTC.